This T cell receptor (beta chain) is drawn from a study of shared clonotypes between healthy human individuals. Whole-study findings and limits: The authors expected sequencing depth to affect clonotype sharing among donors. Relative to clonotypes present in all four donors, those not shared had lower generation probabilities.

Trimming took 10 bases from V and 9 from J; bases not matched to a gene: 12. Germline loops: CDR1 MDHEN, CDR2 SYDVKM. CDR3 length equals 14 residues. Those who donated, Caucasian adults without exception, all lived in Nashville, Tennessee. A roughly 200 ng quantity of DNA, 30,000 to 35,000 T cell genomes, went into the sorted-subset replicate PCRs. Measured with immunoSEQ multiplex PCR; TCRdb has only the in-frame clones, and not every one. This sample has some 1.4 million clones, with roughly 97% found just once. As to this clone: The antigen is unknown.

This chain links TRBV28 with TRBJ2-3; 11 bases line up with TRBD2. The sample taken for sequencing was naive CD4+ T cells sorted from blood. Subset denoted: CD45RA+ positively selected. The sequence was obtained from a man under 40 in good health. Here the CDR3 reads CATILAGAADTQYF. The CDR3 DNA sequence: TGTGCCACCATACTAGCGGGGGCCGCTGACACGCAGTATTTT.